The next 14 T cell receptor beta chains were all read from a single sample in a study of blood T cells in healthy people across ages. A J-beta primer mix and a sample-barcoded 5' primer were used in a second PCR of about 7 to 12 cycles. TCRdb called the 5' RACE reads again in MiXCR, with one record for every CDR3 protein. Of 780,000 or so distinct CDR3 sequences in the sample, roughly 50% were seen once. Sequencing was performed on blood. The receptors were gathered from an elderly man in good health.

This clonotype has just one count. This chain joins TRBV6-1 and TRBJ2-5; 12 bases agree with TRBD1. The CDR3 length is 16 residues. V was pared by 2 bases and J by 5 bases, with 6 bases of the junction left unmatched. CDR1 is MNHNS, CDR2 SASEGT, per germline. In DNA, the CDR3 is TGTGCCAGCAGTGAATACGGGACAGGGGGCCGGGAGACCCAGTACTTC. Translating it yields CASSEYGTGGRETQYF.

This clonotype was seen more than once but under ten times. This chain uses TRBV6-6 with TRBJ2-7; maybe TRBD1 (5 bases). Germline assignment: CDR1 MNHNY and CDR2 SVGAGI (reference sequence). The CDR3 has 12 residues. The V end lost 5 bases, the J end lost 6 bases, and 11 bases lay between the germline ends. The CDR3 nucleotides read TGTGCCAGCAGTGACCCTCAGGGCGAGCAGTACTTC. Its protein product is CASSDPQGEQYF.

This clonotype came up a few times. The J gene is TRBJ2-5, the V gene TRBV3-1, with D possibly TRBD2 on 6 matching bases. CDR3 length: 15 residues. The germline V gene encodes CDR1 LGHDT and CDR2 YNNKEL (reference sequence). The V end was cut by 1 base, the J end by 1 base, with 10 bases between. DNA for the CDR3: TGTGCCAGCAGCCAAGGTGCCGGGAGCCAAGAGACCCAGTACTTC. Its translation: CASSQGAGSQETQYF.

This clonotype came up a few times. The rearrangement uses TRBV11-1 and TRBJ2-1; D remains unclear. Trimming removed 3 bases at V and 5 bases at J, with 8 bases between. CDR3 size: 13 residues. Germline loops: CDR1 SGHAT, CDR2 FQDESV (reference sequence). In DNA form, the CDR3 reads TGTGCCAGCAGCTTGGAGTCCCACAATGAGCAGTTCTTC. It encodes CASSLESHNEQFF.

This clonotype has only a few counts. The genes are TRBV2 and TRBJ2-7, with D possibly being TRBD2 (5 bases). The CDR3 consists of 15 residues. V dropped 7 bases and J dropped 0 bases, with 16 bases sitting between them. Germline loops: CDR1 SNHLY, CDR2 FYNNEI. CDR3 coding DNA: TGTGCCAGCATTCCTAGCCCTAAAAGCTCCTACGAGCAGTACTTC. It is translated as CASIPSPKSSYEQYF.

The V gene is TRBV29-1, the J gene TRBJ1-1, with 11 bases identical to TRBD1. Germline assignment: CDR1 SQVTM and CDR2 ANQGSEA. The CDR3 runs to 13 residues. V dropped 7 bases and J dropped 5; count of bases not matched to a gene: 6. Here the CDR3 DNA reads TGCAGCGGGGGGACAGGGGGAAGGACTGAAGCTTTCTTT. Protein: CSGGTGGRTEAFF.

The J gene is TRBJ2-7, the V gene TRBV9, with D possibly being TRBD1 (6 bases). V was pared by 3 bases and J by 3 bases, with 16 bases between. Germline loops: CDR1 SGDLS, CDR2 YYNGEE. The CDR3 totals 15 residues. The CDR3 DNA reads TGTGCCAGCAGCGCGGGCAGGGGTTCTTTCTACGAGCAGTACTTC. Amino acid sequence: CASSAGRGSFYEQYF.

Written as DNA, the CDR3 is TGTGCCAGCAGCCCTGGGACTAGCGGGAGGAGCACAGATACGCAGTATTTT. Its protein is CASSPGTSGRSTDTQYF. The chain is built from TRBV7-3 and TRBJ2-3; 15 bases agree with TRBD2. The CDR3 is 17 residues long. Germline CDR1 SGHTA, CDR2 FQGTGA. Trimming took 5 bases from V and 0 from J; bases not matched to a gene: 3. The complete variable domain, with remaining parts taken from reference TRBV7-3 and TRBJ2-3, reads GAGVSQTPSNKVTEKGKYVELRCDPISGHTALYWYRQSLGQGPEFLIYFQGTGAADDSGLPNDRFFAVRPEGSVSTLKIQRTERGDSAVYLCASSPGTSGRSTDTQYFGPGTRLTVL.

CDR3 sequence reads: CASSPTAVSYGYTF. The CDR3 DNA reads TGTGCCAGCAGCCCGACGGCAGTGAGCTATGGCTACACCTTC. The chain is built from TRBV6-2 or TRBV6-3 and TRBJ1-2; D not resolved. Germline V gene sequence: CDR1 MNHEY, CDR2 SVGEGT. This CDR3 has 14 amino acids. The ends were cut back, 6 bases at V and 4 bases at J, with 15 bases in the middle.

This clonotype was counted between two and nine times. V gene TRBV6-2 or TRBV6-3 combines with J gene TRBJ1-2, with D uncertain. Between the trimmed V and J ends, which lost 6 bases and 2 bases, there was a span of 10 bases. Germline V gene data show CDR1 as MNHEY and CDR2 as SVGEGT. The length of the CDR3 is 13 residues. The CDR3 protein is CASRETGNYGYTF. The DNA of the CDR3 is TGTGCCAGCAGGGAGACGGGGAACTATGGCTACACCTTC.

Concerning this clonotype itself: The junction differs from germline at one of its ends, possibly a read error. The genes are TRBV6-1 and TRBJ2-7; tentative D call: TRBD2 (6 bases). Per the germline V gene, CDR1 is MNHNS and CDR2 is SASEGT. The CDR3 is 14 residues long. In DNA, the CDR3 is TGTGTCAGCAGAGGGACTCTCTTACGGATCGAGCAGTACTTC. This encodes CVSRGTLLRIEQYF.

This clonotype showed up just a few times. The V and J genes are TRBV12-3 or TRBV12-4 and TRBJ2-5; D is perhaps TRBD1 or TRBD2 (6 bases each). This CDR3 contains 17 residues. The germline V and J ends were trimmed by 2 bases and 4 bases, with 20 bases remaining between them. This CDR3 is CASSLRLGGVSRETQYF. CDR3 nucleotide sequence: TGTGCCAGCAGTTTAAGGCTCGGGGGCGTTTCGAGAGAGACCCAGTACTTC.

The genes are TRBV12-5 and TRBJ2-4; D is unclear. Germline V gives CDR1 LGHNT, CDR2 FRNRAP. V shed 6 bases and J shed 1 base, with 10 bases lying between them. The CDR3 spans 14 residues. As DNA, the CDR3 is TGTGCTAGTGGGGGGTCCAGTGCCAAAAACATTCAGTACTTC. This sequence encodes CASGGSSAKNIQYF.

The chain has TRBV29-1 and TRBJ2-7; D assignment may be TRBD1 or TRBD2 (5 bases each). This CDR3 comprises 13 residues. Germline loops: CDR1 SQVTM, CDR2 ANQGSEA. Trimming left V 6 bases short and J 0 bases short, with 12 bases between. CDR3 sequence: CSVLGVSSYEQYF. DNA of the CDR3: TGCAGCGTCTTGGGGGTAAGCTCCTACGAGCAGTACTTC.